A selection of T cell receptor beta chains follows, all from one sample in a study of identical twins. TCRdb itself ran the 5' RACE reads through MiXCR, one entry per CDR3 protein. The profile covers 500,000 to 550,000 distinct CDR3 sequences, with approximately 20% appearing a single time and roughly 0.5% taken by the ten largest. The sample was also reused in another study, on yellow fever vaccine responses in identical twins.

Sequenced input: CD4+ T cells sorted from blood. The receptors were gathered from a woman aged 18-35 years in good health. The CDR3 runs from the conserved cysteine through the conserved F or W. The D gene is left open where the match is weak. For some rows the clone size is stated as once, few or many, or as a class when expanded; others skip it.

v_call	j_call	clone_size	cdr3_length	d_call	cdr3_aa
TRBV10-1	TRBJ2-1	-	15	TRBD2	CASNPGLAGGGRLFF
TRBV14	TRBJ2-7	-	11	-	CASSQKSEQYF
TRBV12-3/TRBV12-4	TRBJ1-6	-	15	-	CASSLALRDNSPLHF
TRBV3-1	TRBJ1-5	few	16	-	CASSHSGVKGNQPQHF
TRBV4-2	TRBJ2-3	few	14	-	CASSQDGPQDTQYF
TRBV5-1	TRBJ2-1	-	16	-	CASSLMRGPEIDEQFF
TRBV28	TRBJ2-1	-	12	-	CASTGNYNEQFF
TRBV24-1	TRBJ2-5	-	11	-	CATAEGETQYF
TRBV5-4	TRBJ2-7	once	18	TRBD2	CASSFRTSGRLGGTEQYF
TRBV15	TRBJ2-1	few	16	TRBD2	CATSGRAGGNYNEQFF
TRBV6-4	TRBJ1-6	-	14	-	CASSDGLHNSPLHF
TRBV29-1	TRBJ2-1	-	13	-	CSVESPPRNEQFF
TRBV29-1	TRBJ2-7	-	13	-	CSVLKTGSYEQYF
TRBV7-9	TRBJ1-4	few	15	-	CASSPTGRKNEKLFF
TRBV6-5	TRBJ1-1	few	18	TRBD1	CASSYAPGQGIGNTEAFF
TRBV13	TRBJ2-7	-	14	TRBD1	CASSRGDRAYEQYF
TRBV10-1	TRBJ2-2	-	17	-	CASSEGHRAANTGELFF
TRBV6-5	TRBJ2-1	few	15	TRBD1	CASSYRGQGHNEQFF
TRBV7-2	TRBJ2-2	-	17	TRBD2	CASSLARSGGLTGELFF
TRBV28	TRBJ2-3	-	15	-	CASSSPTRSTDTQYF
TRBV5-1	TRBJ2-6	-	17	-	CASTHAAGSSGANVLTF
TRBV5-1	TRBJ2-5	many	13	-	CASSSGDGETQYF
TRBV12-3/TRBV12-4	TRBJ1-1	few	15	-	CASSSQRTANTEAFF
TRBV20-1	TRBJ1-1	few	13	-	CSASRGGGTEAFF
TRBV24-1	TRBJ2-3	-	16	-	CATSDVPSAHTDTQYF
TRBV12-3/TRBV12-4	TRBJ1-1	few	13	-	CASSFHRIAEAFF
TRBV2	TRBJ2-1	-	13	-	CASSIGLYNEHFF
TRBV24-1	TRBJ2-3	-	12	-	CATSDFGDTQYF
TRBV5-1	TRBJ2-2	few	16	-	CASSIRQAVNTGELFF
TRBV12-3/TRBV12-4	TRBJ2-5	few	15	-	CASTPWAANQETQYF
TRBV7-9	TRBJ2-7	many	13	-	CASSLVGDSEQYF
TRBV6-1	TRBJ2-6	-	13	-	CASRRPGANVLTF
TRBV14	TRBJ2-1	-	20	-	CASSQDRGQVCQGIDNEQFF
TRBV12-3/TRBV12-4	TRBJ2-1	-	15	-	CASTSPQDSYNEQFF
TRBV14	TRBJ1-1	-	13	-	CASSRGSSHGAFF
TRBV2	TRBJ1-4	-	12	-	CASRVFDEKLFF
TRBV29-1	TRBJ1-1	many	14	-	CSVEDPGGKTEAFF
TRBV12-3/TRBV12-4	TRBJ2-3	-	14	-	CASSLSDSTDTQYF
TRBV20-1	TRBJ2-3	-	15	-	CSARSQVQWTDTQYF
TRBV28	TRBJ1-4	-	16	-	CASSFPAEPTNEKLFF
TRBV20-1	TRBJ1-5	-	13	-	CSARGGTYQPQHF
TRBV29-1	TRBJ2-3	-	14	-	CSVAFRGTLDTQYF
TRBV7-8	TRBJ2-1	-	11	-	CASSSGVGQFF
TRBV27	TRBJ2-3	-	14	-	CASRAQTSTDTQYF
TRBV12-3/TRBV12-4	TRBJ2-7	many	11	-	CASSFHYEQYF
TRBV11-3	TRBJ2-3	few	14	-	CASSLGGYHDTQYF
TRBV10-3	TRBJ2-5	few	16	-	CAISESIAANQETQYF
TRBV5-1	TRBJ2-5	-	14	TRBD1	CASSHGQAQETQYF
TRBV12-3/TRBV12-4	TRBJ2-1	few	15	-	CASSLSGKDTMKQFF
TRBV9	TRBJ2-2	-	12	-	CASNVASGELFF
TRBV12-3/TRBV12-4	TRBJ1-2	-	13	-	CASTDSRFYGYTF
TRBV5-1	TRBJ2-1	few	12	-	CASSLAVEEQFF
TRBV12-3/TRBV12-4	TRBJ2-5	-	17	TRBD2	CASSFGTSGRLDETQYF
TRBV20-1	TRBJ2-6	-	19	TRBD2	CSAQGGLAGGRSGANVLTF
TRBV5-1	TRBJ1-6	many	13	-	CASSLAANSPLHF
TRBV10-3	TRBJ2-1	few	14	-	CAISHPERANEQFF